Detailed here is one TCR beta chain. Its antigen is unknown. The CDR3 is 14 residues long. CDR1 and CDR2 from the germline V gene are LGHNA and YSLEER. Trimming pared 2 bases from V and 2 bases from J, leaving 8 bases between. This sample is part of a study of OX40 agonist ivuxolimab in advanced cancers. Study-level background: Three dose-escalation patients had partial responses: one with hepatocellular carcinoma and two with cutaneous melanoma. Study-wide results and caveats: Doses of 0.1 to 3.0 mg/kg were accompanied by clonal expansion of CD4+ and CD8+ blood T cells by week 6.

Clones were sequenced by immunoSEQ multiplex PCR, and TCRdb holds only the in-frame ones, with some missing. The sample contains 39,000 or so clones, approximately 88% of which appear only once. The genes are TRBV4-3 and TRBJ2-3; TRBD2 is a possible D gene (6 bases). The source material was CD4+ or CD8+ T cells sorted from blood, sampled in a trial of the OX40 agonist ivuxolimab. The receptor was isolated from an adult with an advanced solid tumor such as melanoma, head and neck, liver or kidney cancer. Written as DNA, the CDR3 is TGCGCCAGCAGCCAATCGGGGGACACAGATACGCAGTATTTT. Amino acids: CASSQSGDTDTQYF.